Following are 9 T cell receptor beta chains from one sample sequenced in a study of blood T cell repertoires in COVID-19. Only in-frame clones appear in the TCRdb table, and some are missing; sequencing was by immunoSEQ multiplex PCR. The top ten clones hold 1.1% of a sample with approximately 400,000 clones, 70% to 85% of them seen once. Specimen: peripheral blood. These receptors were taken from a human donor with acute or convalescent COVID-19. The donor label of this sample is uncertain.

A single count supports this clone. The J gene is TRBJ2-3, the V gene TRBV30; D is possibly TRBD2 (6 bases). The CDR3 sequence is 16 residues long. Germline V gene lookup returns CDR1 GTSNPN and CDR2 SVGIG (reference sequence). Trimming removed 2 bases from V and 2 bases from J, with 17 bases in between. As DNA, the CDR3 is TGTGCCTGGAGTATGTCGAGGCTAGCGCTCACAGATACGCAGTATTTT. Its translation is CAWSMSRLALTDTQYF. The variable domain in full, completed from reference TRBV30 and TRBJ2-3, reads SQTIHQWPATLVQPVGSPLSLECTVEGTSNPNLYWYRQAAGRGLQLLFYSVGIGQISSEVPQNLSASRPQDRQFILSSKKLLLSDSGFYLCAWSMSRLALTDTQYFGPGTRLTVL.

This clone occurred a few times. CDR3 loop: CASSLFGNQPQHF. The DNA for the CDR3 is TGTGCCAGCAGTTTATTCGGGAATCAGCCCCAGCATTTT. The chain is built from TRBV12-3 or TRBV12-4 and TRBJ1-5; the D is unclear. The CDR3 spans 13 residues. Trimming removed 2 bases from V and 4 bases from J, with 6 bases in between.

The rearrangement links TRBV4-1 to TRBJ1-5, with D maybe TRBD1 (5 bases). Germline CDR1 and CDR2: MGHRA and YSYEKL. V lost 1 base and J 6 bases, leaving 10 bases between the germline ends. This CDR3 region has 14 residues. CDR3 residues: CASSQGAGFQPQHF. CDR3 DNA sequence: TGCGCCAGCAGCCAAGGAGCAGGGTTTCAGCCCCAGCATTTT.

This clone has just one count. The genes are TRBV19 and TRBJ1-2; 9 bases fit TRBD1. In germline, CDR1 is LNHDA, CDR2 SQIVND (reference sequence). The CDR3 runs to 14 residues. Trimming cost V 5 bases and J 7 bases; bases outside gene matches: 8. CDR3 amino acids: CASSLGQGTSGYTF. CDR3 bases: TGTGCCAGTAGTCTCGGACAGGGGACCTCTGGCTACACCTTC.

This clone was seen more than once but under ten times. The chain joins TRBV11-2 to TRBJ1-1; possibly TRBD1 for D (5 bases). V lost 8 bases and J lost 5, with 24 bases in between. This CDR3 spans 16 amino acids. Germline V gene data show CDR1 as SGHAT and CDR2 as FQNNGV. CDR3 region: CASFVNRLAGRTEAFF. The CDR3 region has the DNA TGTGCCAGCTTCGTTAATAGGTTGGCAGGGAGGACTGAAGCTTTCTTT.

The genes are TRBV27 and TRBJ2-7; 9 bases match TRBD1. V trimming: 6 bases; J trimming: 5 bases; junction bases outside the gene matches: 11. The CDR3 sequence is 15 residues long. CDR1 and CDR2 (germline): MNHEY, SMNVEV (reference sequence). The CDR3 region has the DNA TGTGCCAGCAGGAACCTCGGGACAGGGAACCACGAGCAGTACTTC. It yields the protein CASRNLGTGNHEQYF.

On this clone: Additional DNA sequences in this sample encode the identical CDR3. This chain uses TRBV12-3 or TRBV12-4 with TRBJ1-2; 7 bases are shared with TRBD1. The CDR3 has 13 residues. Losses at the gene ends were 6 bases for V and 3 bases for J; bases not matched to a gene: 4. CDR3 amino acids: CASRPTGDYGYTF. The CDR3 region has the DNA TGTGCCAGCAGGCCCACAGGGGACTATGGCTACACCTTC.

The chain links TRBV7-8 to TRBJ1-6; D gene unclear. The CDR3 has 14 residues. V was shortened by 3 bases and J by 7 bases, with 10 bases between the two germline ends. Germline V gene data show CDR1 as SGHVS and CDR2 as FQNEAQ. The CDR3 coding sequence is TGTGCCAGCAGCTTCGCGGTCGACAATTCACCCCTCCACTTT. Translated: CASSFAVDNSPLHF.

The chain couples TRBV15 to TRBJ1-2; D not certain. CDR1 is LNHNV, CDR2 YYDKDF, per germline (reference sequence). CDR3 length equals 17 residues. The V end lost 0 bases, the J end lost 4 bases, and 18 bases lay between the germline ends. CDR3 DNA sequence: TGTGCCACCAGCAGAGATTCCGTGTCTTGGCCTCTCTATGGCTACACCTTC. Its protein product is CATSRDSVSWPLYGYTF.